The present entry profiles one T cell receptor (beta chain) with its context. Its cognate antigen has yet to be identified. No per-base quality is available; no much larger clone lies one base away. Including the terminal cysteine and phenylalanine, the CDR3 comprises 15 residues. The sequence is cut down to CDR3 DNA, 45 bases in frame from base 1. Germline trimming amounts to 2 bases on V and 6 bases on J, with 6 as the count of junction bases outside the gene matches. Looking up the germline V gene yields CDR1 MNHEY and CDR2 SVGAGI. The data originate from a study of T cell responses to AZD1222 COVID-19 vaccine (dated by TCRdb to the early 2020s). About the study as a whole: TCR sequencing covered more than 230 trial participants: 200 to 220 given two doses of AZD1222 and 26 given two doses of MenACWY control vaccine. Trial participants were enrolled by age into subgroups of 18-55, 56-69 and 70-plus years, and around 140, 26 and 57 TCR-sequenced participants, respectively, were included in these subgroups. What the research found in general, with its limitations: Epitopes outside the regions mutated in the B.1.351 and B.1.1.7 variants were reportedly recognized by nearly half of the unique spike-specific TCRs. Because no day 14 peak-response samples were available, repertoires were characterized only after the peak T cell response. Conclusions about previously exposed vaccinees are limited, since just 6 or 7 AZD1222 recipients were seropositive for SARS-CoV-2 at baseline. In the small 56-69-year group, the increase in depth fell short of significance, most likely because of low power. Vaccine-associated CD4 TCRs spanned the whole spike protein, with dominant responses in regions 160-218 and 743-854. After two AZD1222 doses, spike-specific TCR breadth and depth were significantly higher than at day 0 and than in MenACWY recipients. Most participants were white British and females outnumbered males, and the authors suggested that clonal diversity may have been underestimated.

The CDR3 regions of human TCRbeta chains were subjected to immunosequencing. Processing in the source paper ran as follows. TCRs in the repertoires were matched against a reference library of SARS-CoV-2-specific TCRs that had been generated with the MIRA antigen-specificity platform. Breadth was defined as the fraction of unique TCRs that were SARS-CoV-2-associated. Depth was defined as the fraction of total T cells that were SARS-CoV-2-associated. Using the MIRA data, each spike-specific TCR was mapped to the spike region that the TCR reacts to and placed in a CD4 or CD8 class. Log10-transformed breadth and depth values were compared by one-way ANOVA with Sidak's multiple comparisons tests. Sourced from immuneACCESS, this table was stored by TCRdb with only in-frame sequences that have V and J called. A share of the clones is absent; for the studies checked, an unresolved V gene accounts for under half, and the remainder has no known explanation. Clonal size and the V and J genes are those of that table, whereas D and trimming came from the DNA. Present in this sample are some 200,000 clones, roughly 91% of which were seen just once. The biggest ten clones account for 0.9% to 1.1% of the sample.

The intended sense of this specimen's time point label: baseline before first vaccination. In light of the paper, this sample's treatment or condition label describes: meningococcal conjugate vaccine given as trial control. The vaccinee samples were drawn from two UK trials, COV001 and COV002, one of which was a single-blind randomized controlled phase 2/3 trial testing AZD1222 (ChAdOx1 nCoV-19) in healthy adults. For TCRbeta chain sequencing, PBMC samples were collected from trial participants at day 0 and at day 28 after the second dose. The receptor comes from an adult in good health. Rearrangement joined TRBV6-5 to TRBJ2-1, with 8 bases aligning to TRBD1. The source material was peripheral blood, sampled on day 0 of MenACWY control vaccination. At the DNA level, the sequence is TGTGCCAGCAGTTACGGGGGACAGGCTTTCAATGAGCAGTTCTTC. It translates to CASSYGGQAFNEQFF.